This entry lists 28 T cell receptor beta chains sequenced from one sample in a study of blood T cell repertoires in COVID-19. Only in-frame clones appear in the TCRdb table, and some are missing; sequencing was by immunoSEQ multiplex PCR. The data contain some 180,000 clones, around 85% of them singletons. Sequenced material: PBMCs or T cells enriched from blood (not recorded which). These receptor sequences come from a man in his forties who had recovered from COVID-19.

The chain uses TRBV5-6 and TRBJ1-2; 7 positions match TRBD1. Germline lookup yields CDR1 SGHDT and CDR2 YYEEEE. The ends lost 5 bases at V and 5 bases at J; junction bases unmatched: 12. This CDR3 is built from 15 residues. CDR3 sequence reads: CASSLGWGTEYGYTF. The CDR3 coding sequence is TGTGCCAGCAGTCTTGGTTGGGGGACAGAGTATGGCTACACCTTC.

The rearrangement joins TRBV6-5 to TRBJ1-2; D uncertain. V was shortened by 4 bases and J by 6 bases, with 9 bases between the two germline ends. CDR1 is MNHEY and CDR2 is SVGAGI in the germline V gene. The CDR3 is made up of 12 amino acids. The CDR3 bases are TGTGCCAGCAGTTTCGACAAGAATGGCTACACCTTC. It is translated as CASSFDKNGYTF.

The chain has TRBV6-5 and TRBJ2-1, with a tentative D call TRBD1 (5 bases). This CDR3 is 12 amino acids long. Germline V CDR1 and CDR2: MNHEY, SVGAGI. The V gene lost 6 bases and the J gene lost 7 bases, with 10 bases spanning the gap. Here the CDR3 reads CASSRAGNEQFF. DNA for the CDR3: TGTGCCAGCAGCAGGGCTGGTAATGAGCAGTTCTTC.

The rearrangement joins TRBV30 to TRBJ2-3, with TRBD2 matching over 7 bases. This CDR3 comprises 12 residues. Unmatched junction bases numbered 3, after V lost 5 bases and J lost 4 bases. CDR1 and CDR2 from the germline V gene are GTSNPN and SVGIG (reference sequence). The CDR3 here is CAWGLVSDTQYF. The CDR3 DNA follows: TGTGCCTGGGGACTAGTTTCAGATACGCAGTATTTT.

This clone turned up a few times. The chain employs TRBV7-8 and TRBJ2-7, with a possible D match to TRBD2 (5 bases). CDR3 length: 13 residues. Trimming cost V 1 base and J 5 bases, with 9 bases left between them. Germline CDR1 SGHVS, CDR2 FQNEAQ. CDR3: CASSLDLRDEQYF. The CDR3 DNA follows: TGTGCCAGCAGCTTAGATCTGAGGGACGAGCAGTACTTC.

This rearrangement joins TRBV3-1 (or the pseudogene TRBV3-2) to TRBJ2-7; 7 bases fit TRBD1. V lost 0 bases and J lost 0; bases outside the gene matches: 5. Germline V CDR1 and CDR2: LGHDT, YNNKEL (reference sequence). This CDR3 is 16 amino acids long. The CDR3 here is CASSQDGTEASYEQYF. The DNA for the CDR3 is TGTGCCAGCAGCCAAGATGGGACAGAAGCCTCCTACGAGCAGTACTTC.

The rearrangement uses TRBV5-4 and TRBJ2-6; D ambiguous. CDR3 length: 15 amino acids. Trimming pared 1 base from V and 0 bases from J, leaving 5 bases between. Germline values: CDR1 SGHNT, CDR2 YYREEE (reference sequence). The CDR3, as DNA: TGTGCCAGCAGCTTGAAGAGCTCTGGGGCCAACGTCCTGACTTTC. It encodes CASSLKSSGANVLTF.

The J gene is TRBJ1-5, the V gene TRBV28; the D gene is possibly TRBD1 (5 bases). CDR1 and CDR2 from the germline V gene are MDHEN and SYDVKM. This CDR3 contains 14 residues. V was trimmed by 3 bases and J by 11 bases, leaving 17 bases between them. CDR3 protein: CASSLQGGRIAQHF. DNA for the CDR3: TGTGCCAGCAGTTTGCAGGGAGGTCGAATAGCCCAGCATTTT. Supplemented by reference TRBV28 and TRBJ1-5, the full variable domain reads DVKVTQSSRYLVKRTGEKVFLECVQDMDHENMFWYRQDPGLGLRLIYFSYDVKMKEKGDIPEGYSVSREKKERFSLILESASTNQTSMYLCASSLQGGRIAQHFGDGTRLSIL.

This chain connects TRBV10-2 to TRBJ1-6; no firm D call. CDR1 WSHSY and CDR2 SAAADI come from the germline V gene. Trimming took 5 bases from V and 7 from J, leaving 12 bases between them. The CDR3 consists of 14 residues. CDR3 in amino acids: CASSNTDLNSPLHF. For the CDR3, the DNA is TGCGCCAGCAGTAACACGGACTTAAATTCACCCCTCCACTTT.

The chain combines TRBV18 with TRBJ2-5, with D perhaps matching TRBD1 (6 bases). This CDR3 region has 15 residues. The germline gives CDR1 KGHSH, CDR2 LQKENI. V shed 3 bases and J shed 5 bases, with 16 bases lying between them. For the CDR3, the DNA is TGTGCCAGCTCACCTGTGACAGGAGCGTCGGAGACCCAGTACTTC. It yields the protein CASSPVTGASETQYF.

J is TRBJ1-5 and V is TRBV4-1; D perhaps matches TRBD1 (5 bases). This CDR3 has 16 residues. Trimming took 0 bases from V and 7 from J, leaving 16 bases between them. Germline V gene data show CDR1 as MGHRA and CDR2 as YSYEKL. The CDR3 spells CASSQDLGRDEQPQHF. The CDR3 nucleotides are TGCGCCAGCAGCCAAGATTTGGGCAGGGATGAACAGCCCCAGCATTTT.

J is TRBJ2-5 and V is TRBV5-6, with D tentatively TRBD1 (6 bases). The CDR3 spans 13 residues. Germline V gene data show CDR1 as SGHDT and CDR2 as YYEEEE. The V and J ends lost 3 bases and 2 bases respectively, with 8 bases between them. CDR3 DNA sequence: TGTGCCAGCAGCTCAGACAGGCAAGAGACCCAGTACTTC. Amino acid sequence: CASSSDRQETQYF.

CDR3 amino acids: CATGDRDRVKGELFF. CDR3 DNA sequence: TGTGCCACCGGGGACCGGGACAGGGTCAAAGGGGAGCTGTTTTTT. The chain is built from TRBV24-1 and TRBJ2-2; 9 nucleotides line up with TRBD1. With V trimmed by 9 bases and J by 8 bases, 12 bases remained unmatched. CDR3 length: 15 amino acids. Germline CDR1 KGHDR, CDR2 SFDVKD.

This chain connects TRBV6-5 to TRBJ2-7; 7 bases are shared with TRBD2. V shed 6 bases and J 0 bases; nucleotides not matched to a gene: 8. The CDR3 extends over 15 amino acids. Germline values: CDR1 MNHEY, CDR2 SVGAGI. The CDR3 protein is CASSRAGRSSYEQYF. DNA for the CDR3: TGTGCCAGCAGCCGAGCGGGAAGAAGCTCCTACGAGCAGTACTTC.

This chain joins TRBV12-3 or TRBV12-4 and TRBJ1-2, with TRBD1 as a possible D gene (5 bases). The CDR3 loop spans 11 amino acids. Trimming stripped 3 bases from V and 10 bases from J, with 9 bases between. CDR3 sequence reads: CASSLGGTYTF. The CDR3 nucleotides read TGTGCCAGCAGTTTGGGGGGAACCTACACCTTC.

The DNA for the CDR3 is TGTGCCACCGGGACAGGGTCGGTCGCTAGCAATCAGCCCCAGCATTTT. Translation gives CATGTGSVASNQPQHF. The chain is built from TRBV28 and TRBJ1-5; 9 nucleotides agree with TRBD1. This CDR3 contains 16 residues. Germline V gives CDR1 MDHEN, CDR2 SYDVKM. The V and J ends lost 10 bases and 0 bases, in that order; junction bases with no gene match: 10.

The chain employs TRBV28 and TRBJ2-7; 9 bases agree with TRBD1. Germline CDR1 MDHEN, CDR2 SYDVKM. With 5 bases clipped from V and 6 bases from J, the junction kept 8 bases outside the gene matches. The CDR3 consists of 14 residues. DNA for the CDR3: TGTGCCAGCAGTGTTCCGGGACAGGGTGTCGAGCAGTACTTC. Translation gives CASSVPGQGVEQYF.

The CDR3 protein is CASSPGVAYEQYF. CDR3 sequence (DNA): TGTGCCAGCAGCCCCGGGGTGGCCTACGAGCAGTACTTC. The V and J genes are TRBV9 and TRBJ2-7, with D tentatively TRBD2 (5 bases). This CDR3 region has 13 residues. Germline values: CDR1 SGDLS, CDR2 YYNGEE. V gave up 4 bases and J gave up 2 bases, with 10 bases separating them.

The V call is TRBV4-1, the J call TRBJ1-6; D perhaps matches TRBD1 (6 bases). The CDR3 length is 16 residues. V was clipped by 2 bases and J by 7 bases, with 15 bases between them. Looked up from germline, CDR1 is MGHRA and CDR2 is YSYEKL. The CDR3 is CASSQIFTGRNSPLHF. The CDR3 region has the DNA TGCGCCAGCAGCCAAATCTTTACAGGGCGAAATTCACCCCTCCACTTT.

The chain links TRBV7-6 to TRBJ2-5, with TRBD1 identical over 7 bases. The CDR3 covers 15 residues. Trimming took 1 base from V and 4 from J; bases not matched to a gene: 6. CDR1 is SGHVS and CDR2 is FNYEAQ in the germline V gene. The CDR3 reads CASSLGGQYSETQYF. As DNA, the CDR3 is TGTGCCAGCAGCTTAGGGGGACAGTACTCAGAGACCCAGTACTTC.

This chain connects TRBV12-5 to TRBJ1-3, with D hard to call. The CDR3 has 15 amino acids. V lost 7 bases to trimming and J lost 4 bases, with 17 bases between them. The germline V gene encodes CDR1 LGHNT and CDR2 FRNRAP. As DNA, the CDR3 is TGTGCTAGTGTCCCAACCGACTACCAAGGAAACACCATATATTTT. Protein sequence: CASVPTDYQGNTIYF.

The CDR3 DNA follows: TGTGCCACCAGTCATGGGACAGGGCGCTACGAGCAGTACTTC. It is translated as CATSHGTGRYEQYF. The genes are TRBV15 and TRBJ2-7; 9 nucleotides agree with TRBD1. V was pared by 6 bases and J by 3 bases, with 6 bases of the junction left unmatched. CDR3 length: 14 residues. Germline values: CDR1 LNHNV, CDR2 YYDKDF (reference sequence).

The genes are TRBV6-5 and TRBJ2-3, with 8 bases identical to TRBD1. Germline V lookup: CDR1 MNHEY, CDR2 SVGAGI. The V and J ends lost 6 bases and 1 base, in that order; junction bases with no gene match: 6. This CDR3 is built from 15 residues. This CDR3 is CASRDRAWGTDTQYF. The CDR3 DNA sequence: TGTGCCAGCAGGGACAGGGCGTGGGGCACAGATACGCAGTATTTT.

In DNA, the CDR3 is TGCAGTGCTAGTAATTCTGGGGGGGGTAATGAAAAACTGTTTTTT. It specifies CSASNSGGGNEKLFF. The chain is built from TRBV20-1 and TRBJ1-4, with D tentatively TRBD1 (5 bases). The V gene lost 3 bases and the J gene lost 4 bases, with 15 bases spanning the gap. The CDR3 consists of 15 residues. Germline values: CDR1 DFQATT, CDR2 SNEGSKA (reference sequence).

The rearrangement links TRBV6-2 or TRBV6-3 to TRBJ2-2; possible D gene TRBD1, 5 bases. Germline V lookup: CDR1 MNHEY, CDR2 SVGEGT. The V end lost 2 bases, the J end lost 1 base, and 8 bases lay between the germline ends. The CDR3 runs to 15 residues. The CDR3 coding sequence is TGTGCCAGCAGTTACAGGCAGGGGAACACCGGGGAGCTGTTTTTT. Translation: CASSYRQGNTGELFF.

The J gene is TRBJ1-5, the V gene TRBV5-6, with 7 nucleotides matching TRBD1. The trim removed 1 base at V and 3 bases at J, leaving 4 bases unmatched. The CDR3 has 15 residues. The germline CDR1 and CDR2 sequences are SGHDT and YYEEEE. CDR3 protein: CASSLSGGNNQPQHF. As DNA, the CDR3 is TGTGCCAGCAGCTTGTCAGGGGGGAACAATCAGCCCCAGCATTTT. The full variable domain, in which reference TRBV5-6 and TRBJ1-5 provide the parts outside the CDR3, is DAGVTQSPTHLIKTRGQQVTLRCSPKSGHDTVSWYQQALGQGPQFIFQYYEEEERQRGNFPDRFSGHQFPNYSSELNVNALLLGDSALYLCASSLSGGNNQPQHFGDGTRLSIL.

The chain is built from TRBV2 and TRBJ1-5; the D gene is possibly TRBD1 (6 bases). The CDR3 is 15 amino acids. Germline CDR1 SNHLY, CDR2 FYNNEI. V lost 6 bases and J 1 base, leaving 13 bases between the germline ends. This CDR3 reads CASRDRTASNQPQHF. CDR3 nucleotide sequence: TGTGCCAGCAGGGACCGGACAGCCAGCAATCAGCCCCAGCATTTT.

This clone was picked up a small number of times. The chain carries TRBV12-3 or TRBV12-4 and TRBJ1-2, with 9 bases fitting TRBD1. The junction had 0 bases not matched to a gene; V was cut back by 6 bases and J by 7 bases. The CDR3 is 11 residues long. CDR3 protein: CASRDRGGYTF. The CDR3 region has the DNA TGTGCCAGCAGGGACAGGGGTGGCTACACCTTC.